This T cell receptor (beta chain) was recorded in a study of blood T cell repertoires in COVID-19. Study-level background: Samples taken during acute and convalescent COVID-19 were collected in the United States, Italy and Spain.

Worth noting for this clone: One end of the junction is discordant with germline, which a read error may explain.

Clones were sequenced by immunoSEQ multiplex PCR, and TCRdb holds only the in-frame ones, with some missing. The data show about 320,000 clones, roughly 90% seen once. Germline values: CDR1 SSHAT, CDR2 FNYEAQ (reference sequence). The CDR3 contains 19 residues. Which cohort a participant joined came from the clinical history participants gave. This sequence originates from a man in his fifties or sixties who had recovered from COVID-19. Sequenced: PBMCs or T cells enriched from blood (not recorded which). The chain employs TRBV7-7 and TRBJ2-5; a possible D gene is TRBD2 (6 bases). The chain's CDR3 is CASSLVRLPGPRGEETQYF. In DNA, the CDR3 is TGTGCTAGCAGCTTAGTCCGCCTACCGGGACCACGCGGGGAAGAGACCCAGTACTTC.